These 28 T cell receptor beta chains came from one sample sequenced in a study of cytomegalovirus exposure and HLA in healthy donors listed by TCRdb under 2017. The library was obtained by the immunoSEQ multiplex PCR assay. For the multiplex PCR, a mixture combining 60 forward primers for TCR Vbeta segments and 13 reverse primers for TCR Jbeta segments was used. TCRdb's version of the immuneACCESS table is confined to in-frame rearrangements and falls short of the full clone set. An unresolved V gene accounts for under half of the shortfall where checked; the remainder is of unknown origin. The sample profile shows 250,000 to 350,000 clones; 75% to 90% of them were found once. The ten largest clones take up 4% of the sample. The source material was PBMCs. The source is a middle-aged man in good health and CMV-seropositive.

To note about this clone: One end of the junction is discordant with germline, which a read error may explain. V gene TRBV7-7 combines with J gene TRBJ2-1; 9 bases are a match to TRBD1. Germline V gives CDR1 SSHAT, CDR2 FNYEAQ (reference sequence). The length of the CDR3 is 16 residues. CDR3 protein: CASSLGDRGTYNEQFF. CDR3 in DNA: TGTGCTAGCAGCTTGGGAGACAGGGGGACCTACAATGAGCAGTTCTTC.

The CDR3 loop is CATKGDSYTDTQYF. In DNA form, the CDR3 reads TGTGCCACTAAAGGGGACTCATACACAGATACGCAGTATTTT. This chain links TRBV4-2 with TRBJ2-3; D possibly corresponds to TRBD2 (6 bases). Germline values: CDR1 LGHNA, CDR2 YNFKEQ. Trimming shortened V by 10 bases and J by 2 bases, and 16 bases separated the two germline ends. This CDR3 has 14 amino acids.

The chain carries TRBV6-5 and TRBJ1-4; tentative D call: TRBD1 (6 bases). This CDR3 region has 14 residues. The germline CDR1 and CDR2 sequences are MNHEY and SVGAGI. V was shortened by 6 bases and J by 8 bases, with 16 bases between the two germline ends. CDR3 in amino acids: CASRGGGGEEKLFF. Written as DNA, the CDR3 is TGTGCCAGCAGGGGGGGAGGGGGAGAAGAAAAACTGTTTTTT.

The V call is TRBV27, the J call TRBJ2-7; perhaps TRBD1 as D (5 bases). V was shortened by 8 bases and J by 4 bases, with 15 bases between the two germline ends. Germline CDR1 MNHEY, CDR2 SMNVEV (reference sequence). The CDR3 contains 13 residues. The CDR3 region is CASGWGPLYEQYF. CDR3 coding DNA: TGTGCCAGCGGGTGGGGCCCCCTATACGAGCAGTACTTC.

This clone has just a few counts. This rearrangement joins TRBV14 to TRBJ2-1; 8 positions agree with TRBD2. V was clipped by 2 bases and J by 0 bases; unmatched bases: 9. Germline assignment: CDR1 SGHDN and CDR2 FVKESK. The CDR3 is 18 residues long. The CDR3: CASSQLRIGLASYNEQFF. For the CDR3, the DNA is TGTGCCAGCAGCCAACTGCGTATTGGACTAGCCTCCTACAATGAGCAGTTCTTC.

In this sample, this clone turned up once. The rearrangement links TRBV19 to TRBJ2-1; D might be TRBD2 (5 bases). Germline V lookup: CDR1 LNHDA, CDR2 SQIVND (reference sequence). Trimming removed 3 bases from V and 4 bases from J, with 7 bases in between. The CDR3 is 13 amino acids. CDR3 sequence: CASSIGGYNEQFF. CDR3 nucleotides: TGTGCCAGTAGTATCGGCGGGTACAATGAGCAGTTCTTC.

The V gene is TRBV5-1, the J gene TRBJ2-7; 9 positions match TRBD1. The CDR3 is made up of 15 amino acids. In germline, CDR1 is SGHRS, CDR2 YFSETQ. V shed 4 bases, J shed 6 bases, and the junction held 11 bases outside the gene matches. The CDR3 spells CASSSRQGGFSEQYF. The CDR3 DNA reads TGCGCCAGCAGCAGCCGACAGGGGGGTTTTAGCGAGCAGTACTTC.

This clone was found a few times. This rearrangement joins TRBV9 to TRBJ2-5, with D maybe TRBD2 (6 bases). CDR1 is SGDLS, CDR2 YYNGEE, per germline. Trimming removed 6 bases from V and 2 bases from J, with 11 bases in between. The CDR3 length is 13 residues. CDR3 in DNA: TGTGCCAGCAAGGAGGCGGGGCAAGAGACCCAGTACTTC. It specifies CASKEAGQETQYF.

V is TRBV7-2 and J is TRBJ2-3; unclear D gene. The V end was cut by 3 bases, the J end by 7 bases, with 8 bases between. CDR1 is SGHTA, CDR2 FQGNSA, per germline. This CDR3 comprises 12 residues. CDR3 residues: CASSFLFHTQYF. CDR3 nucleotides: TGTGCCAGCAGCTTCCTGTTCCATACGCAGTATTTT. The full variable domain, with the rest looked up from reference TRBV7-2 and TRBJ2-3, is GAGVSQSPSNKVTEKGKDVELRCDPISGHTALYWYRQSLGQGLEFLIYFQGNSAPDKSGLPSDRFSAERTGGSVSTLTIQRTQQEDSAVYLCASSFLFHTQYFGPGTRLTVL.

The CDR3 here is CASSPGTSGRNEQFF. As DNA, the CDR3 is TGTGCCAGCAGCCCCGGGACTAGCGGGAGGAATGAGCAGTTCTTC. This chain connects TRBV11-2 to TRBJ2-1, with 15 bases that match TRBD2. Germline V CDR1 and CDR2: SGHAT, FQNNGV. Trimming cost V 5 bases and J 7 bases; bases outside gene matches: 3. CDR3 length: 15 residues.

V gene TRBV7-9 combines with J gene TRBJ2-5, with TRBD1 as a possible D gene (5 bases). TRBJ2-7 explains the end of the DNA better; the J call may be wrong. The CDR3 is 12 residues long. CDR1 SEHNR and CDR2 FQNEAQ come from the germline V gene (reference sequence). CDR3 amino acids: CASSLAGAEQYF. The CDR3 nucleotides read TGTGCCAGCAGCTTGGCTGGGGCCGAGCAGTACTTC.

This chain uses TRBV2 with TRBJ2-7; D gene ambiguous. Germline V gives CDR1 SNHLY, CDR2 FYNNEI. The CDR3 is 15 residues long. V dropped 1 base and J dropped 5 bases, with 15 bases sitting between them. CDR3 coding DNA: TGTGCCAGCAGTGAAGTAAATCCCGCGCCCCACGAGCAGTACTTC. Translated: CASSEVNPAPHEQYF.

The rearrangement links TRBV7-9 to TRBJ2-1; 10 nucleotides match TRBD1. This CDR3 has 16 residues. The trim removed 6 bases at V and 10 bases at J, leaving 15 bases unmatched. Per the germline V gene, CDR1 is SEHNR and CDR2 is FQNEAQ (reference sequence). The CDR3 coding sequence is TGTGCCAGCAGTCCTACCCCCGGGACAGGGGTACTAGAGCAGTTCTTC. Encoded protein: CASSPTPGTGVLEQFF.

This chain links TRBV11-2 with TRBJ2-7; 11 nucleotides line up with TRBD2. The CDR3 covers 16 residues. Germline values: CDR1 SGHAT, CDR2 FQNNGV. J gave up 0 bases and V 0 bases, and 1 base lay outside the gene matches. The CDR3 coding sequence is TGTGCCAGCAGCTTAGATAGCGGGAGGGCCTCCTACGAGCAGTACTTC. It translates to CASSLDSGRASYEQYF.

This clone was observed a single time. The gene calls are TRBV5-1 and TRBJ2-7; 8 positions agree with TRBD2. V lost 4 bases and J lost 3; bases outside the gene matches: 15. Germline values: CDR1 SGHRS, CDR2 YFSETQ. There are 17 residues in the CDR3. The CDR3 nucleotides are TGCGCCAGCAGCCGAGCGACCGAACTAGCGGCCCACTACGAGCAGTACTTC. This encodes CASSRATELAAHYEQYF.

In DNA form, the CDR3 reads TGCAGCGTGGCTGGGACAGGGAGATCCTATGGCTACACCTTC. Protein: CSVAGTGRSYGYTF. The chain links TRBV29-1 to TRBJ1-2; 9 bases match TRBD1. V lost 6 bases to trimming and J lost 4 bases; unmatched junction nucleotides: 9. The CDR3 extends over 14 amino acids. CDR1 and CDR2 (germline): SQVTM, ANQGSEA.

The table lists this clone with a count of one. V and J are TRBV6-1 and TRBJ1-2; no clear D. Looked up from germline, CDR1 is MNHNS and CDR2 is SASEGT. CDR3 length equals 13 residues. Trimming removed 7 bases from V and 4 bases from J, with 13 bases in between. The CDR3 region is CASTVTDLYGYTF. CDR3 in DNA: TGTGCCAGCACCGTTACAGACCTCTATGGCTACACCTTC.

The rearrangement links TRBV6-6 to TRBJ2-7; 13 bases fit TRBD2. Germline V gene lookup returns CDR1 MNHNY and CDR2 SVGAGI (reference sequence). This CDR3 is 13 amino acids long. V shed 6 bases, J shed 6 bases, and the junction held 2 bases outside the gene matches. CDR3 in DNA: TGTGCCAGCAGGGGACTAGCGGGGCCCGAGCAGTACTTC. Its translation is CASRGLAGPEQYF.

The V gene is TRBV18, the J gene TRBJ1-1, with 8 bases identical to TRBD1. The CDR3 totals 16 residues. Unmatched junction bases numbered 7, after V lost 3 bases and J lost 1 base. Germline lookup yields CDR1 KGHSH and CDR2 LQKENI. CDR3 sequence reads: CASSPQTGAQNTEAFF. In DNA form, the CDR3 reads TGTGCCAGCTCACCGCAGACAGGGGCCCAGAACACTGAAGCTTTCTTT. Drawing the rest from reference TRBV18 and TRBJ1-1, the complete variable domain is NAGVMQNPRHLVRRRGQEARLRCSPMKGHSHVYWYRQLPEEGLKFMVYLQKENIIDESGMPKERFSAEFPKEGPSILRIQQVVRGDSAAYFCASSPQTGAQNTEAFFGQGTRLTVV.

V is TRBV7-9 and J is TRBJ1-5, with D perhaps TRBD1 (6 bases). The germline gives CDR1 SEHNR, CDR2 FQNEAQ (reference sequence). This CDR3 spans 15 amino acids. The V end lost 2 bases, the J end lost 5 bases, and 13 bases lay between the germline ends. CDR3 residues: CASSLSDRRDQPQHF. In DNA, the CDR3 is TGTGCCAGCAGCTTAAGCGACAGGCGAGATCAGCCCCAGCATTTT.

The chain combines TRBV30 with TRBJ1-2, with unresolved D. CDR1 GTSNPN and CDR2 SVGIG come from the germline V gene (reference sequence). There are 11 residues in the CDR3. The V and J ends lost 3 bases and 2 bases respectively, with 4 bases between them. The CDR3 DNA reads TGTGCCTGGAGCAGGAACTATGGCTACACCTTC. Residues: CAWSRNYGYTF.

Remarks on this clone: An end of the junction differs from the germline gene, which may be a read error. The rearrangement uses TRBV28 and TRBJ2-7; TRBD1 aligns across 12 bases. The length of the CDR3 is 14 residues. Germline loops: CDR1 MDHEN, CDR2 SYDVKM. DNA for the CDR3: TGTGCCAGCAGTTCCTCATTCCGGGACAGGGGGCCGCACTTC. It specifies CASSSSFRDRGPHF.

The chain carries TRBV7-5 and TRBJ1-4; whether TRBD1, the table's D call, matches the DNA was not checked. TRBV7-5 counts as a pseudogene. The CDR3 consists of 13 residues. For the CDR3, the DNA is TGTGCCAGAAGCCTCCAGGGCGGTGAAAAACTGTTTTTT. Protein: CARSLQGGEKLFF.

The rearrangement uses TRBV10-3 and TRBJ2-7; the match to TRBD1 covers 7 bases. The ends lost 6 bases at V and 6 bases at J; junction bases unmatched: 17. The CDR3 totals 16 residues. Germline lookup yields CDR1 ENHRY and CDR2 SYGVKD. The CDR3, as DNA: TGTGCCATCAGGAGGGTAAGAGCAGGGGGATCCGGCGAGCAGTACTTC. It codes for CAIRRVRAGGSGEQYF.

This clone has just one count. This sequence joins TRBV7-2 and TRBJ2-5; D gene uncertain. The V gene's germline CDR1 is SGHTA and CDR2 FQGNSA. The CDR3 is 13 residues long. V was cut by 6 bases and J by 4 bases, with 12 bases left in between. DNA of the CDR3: TGTGCCAGCAGTACCCTATTGATAGAGACCCAGTACTTC. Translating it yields CASSTLLIETQYF.

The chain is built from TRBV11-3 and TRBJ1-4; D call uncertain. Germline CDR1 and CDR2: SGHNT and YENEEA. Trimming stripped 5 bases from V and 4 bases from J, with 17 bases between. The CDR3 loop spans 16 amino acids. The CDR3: CASSRPRPAYNEKLFF. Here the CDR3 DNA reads TGTGCCAGCAGCCGACCCCGGCCAGCGTATAATGAAAAACTGTTTTTT.

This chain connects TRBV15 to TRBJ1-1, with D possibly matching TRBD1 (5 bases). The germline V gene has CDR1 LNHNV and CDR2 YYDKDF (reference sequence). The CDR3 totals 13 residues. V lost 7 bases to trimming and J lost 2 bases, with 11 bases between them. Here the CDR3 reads CATKDRINTEAFF. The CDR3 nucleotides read TGTGCCACCAAAGACAGAATTAACACTGAAGCTTTCTTT.

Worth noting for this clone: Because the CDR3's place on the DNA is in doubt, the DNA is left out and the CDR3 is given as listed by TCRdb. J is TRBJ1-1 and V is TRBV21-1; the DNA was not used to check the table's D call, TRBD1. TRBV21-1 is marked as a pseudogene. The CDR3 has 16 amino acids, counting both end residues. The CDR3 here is CASRRHVGQGNTEAFF.